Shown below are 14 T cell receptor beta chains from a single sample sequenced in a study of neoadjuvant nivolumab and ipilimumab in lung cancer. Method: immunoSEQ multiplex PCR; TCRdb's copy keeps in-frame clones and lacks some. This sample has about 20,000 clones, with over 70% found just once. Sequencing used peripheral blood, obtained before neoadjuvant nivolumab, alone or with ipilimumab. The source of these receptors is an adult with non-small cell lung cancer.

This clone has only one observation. The CDR3 nucleotides read TGTGCCAGTAGTATTCAAGCGGAGGGGGGGGAGCTGTTTTTT. Protein: CASSIQAEGGELFF. The V call is TRBV19, the J call TRBJ2-2; possible D gene TRBD2, 6 bases. Germline V gene data show CDR1 as LNHDA and CDR2 as SQIVND (reference sequence). The CDR3 is made up of 14 amino acids. Between the trimmed V and J ends, which lost 3 bases and 8 bases, there was a span of 13 bases.

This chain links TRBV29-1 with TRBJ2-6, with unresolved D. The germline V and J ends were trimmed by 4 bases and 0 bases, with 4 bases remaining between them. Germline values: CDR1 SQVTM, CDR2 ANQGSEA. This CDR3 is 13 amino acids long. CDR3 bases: TGCAGCGTTGCCGTCTCTGGGGCCAACGTCCTGACTTTC. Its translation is CSVAVSGANVLTF.

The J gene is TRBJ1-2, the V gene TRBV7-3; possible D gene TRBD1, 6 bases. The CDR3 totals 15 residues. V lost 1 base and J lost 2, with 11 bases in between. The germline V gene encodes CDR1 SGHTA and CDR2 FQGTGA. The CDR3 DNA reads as TGTGCCAGCAGCTTAAGTGGGGGGCCCAACTATGGCTACACCTTC. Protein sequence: CASSLSGGPNYGYTF.

For the CDR3, the DNA is TGTGCCAGCAGTCCCGGCAGGTGGAAAGGCTACACCTTC. This gives the protein CASSPGRWKGYTF. V usage is TRBV28 and J usage is TRBJ1-2; D call uncertain. CDR3 length: 13 residues. V lost 5 bases, J lost 8 bases, and 15 bases lay in between. The V gene's germline CDR1 is MDHEN and CDR2 SYDVKM.

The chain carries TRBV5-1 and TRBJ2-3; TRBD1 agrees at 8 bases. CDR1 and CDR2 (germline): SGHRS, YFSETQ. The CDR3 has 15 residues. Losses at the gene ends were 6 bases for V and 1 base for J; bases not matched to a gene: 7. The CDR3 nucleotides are TGCGCCAGCAATTTTGTGGGACAGGGCACAGATACGCAGTATTTT. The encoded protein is CASNFVGQGTDTQYF.

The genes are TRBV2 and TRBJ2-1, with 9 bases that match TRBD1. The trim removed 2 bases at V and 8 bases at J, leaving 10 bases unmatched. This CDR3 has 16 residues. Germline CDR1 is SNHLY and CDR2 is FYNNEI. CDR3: CASSESGQGFSHEQFF. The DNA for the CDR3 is TGTGCCAGCAGTGAATCGGGACAGGGATTTTCCCATGAGCAGTTCTTC.

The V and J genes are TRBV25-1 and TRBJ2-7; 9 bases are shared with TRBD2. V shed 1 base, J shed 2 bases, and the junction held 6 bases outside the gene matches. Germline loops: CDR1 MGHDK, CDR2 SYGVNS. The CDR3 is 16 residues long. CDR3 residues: CASSEFTTSGTYEQYF. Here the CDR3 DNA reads TGTGCCAGCAGTGAATTTACGACTAGCGGAACCTACGAGCAGTACTTC.

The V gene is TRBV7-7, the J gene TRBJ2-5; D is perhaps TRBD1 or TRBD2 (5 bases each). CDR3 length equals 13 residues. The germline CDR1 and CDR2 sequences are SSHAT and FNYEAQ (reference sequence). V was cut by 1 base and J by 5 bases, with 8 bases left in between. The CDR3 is CASSLGGSETQYF. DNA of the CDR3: TGTGCCAGCAGCTTAGGGGGGTCCGAGACCCAGTACTTC.

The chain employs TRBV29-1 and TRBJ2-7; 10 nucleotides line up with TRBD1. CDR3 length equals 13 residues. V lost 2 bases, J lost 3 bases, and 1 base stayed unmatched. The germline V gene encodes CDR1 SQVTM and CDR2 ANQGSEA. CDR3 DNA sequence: TGCAGCGTTGAACGGGACAGGGGCTACGAGCAGTACTTC. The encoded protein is CSVERDRGYEQYF.

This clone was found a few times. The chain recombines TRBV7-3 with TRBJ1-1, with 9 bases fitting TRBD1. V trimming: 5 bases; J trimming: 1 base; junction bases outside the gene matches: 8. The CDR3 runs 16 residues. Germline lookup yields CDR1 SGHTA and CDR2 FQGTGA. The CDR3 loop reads CASSLGQGRGNTEAFF. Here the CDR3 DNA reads TGTGCCAGCAGCCTAGGACAGGGGAGGGGGAACACTGAAGCTTTCTTT.

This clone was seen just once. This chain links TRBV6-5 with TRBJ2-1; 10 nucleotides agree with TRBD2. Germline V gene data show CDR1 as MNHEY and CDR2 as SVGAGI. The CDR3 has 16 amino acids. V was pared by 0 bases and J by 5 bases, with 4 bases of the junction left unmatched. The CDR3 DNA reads TGTGCCAGCAGTTACTCGAGGCTAGCGGGAGACAATGAGCAGTTCTTC. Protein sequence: CASSYSRLAGDNEQFF.

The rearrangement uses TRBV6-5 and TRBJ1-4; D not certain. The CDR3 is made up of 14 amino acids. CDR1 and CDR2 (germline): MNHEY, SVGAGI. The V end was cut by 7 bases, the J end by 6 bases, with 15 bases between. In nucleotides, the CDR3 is TGTGCCAGCAAAGTCGGCCCCTCCGATGAAAAACTGTTTTTT. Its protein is CASKVGPSDEKLFF.

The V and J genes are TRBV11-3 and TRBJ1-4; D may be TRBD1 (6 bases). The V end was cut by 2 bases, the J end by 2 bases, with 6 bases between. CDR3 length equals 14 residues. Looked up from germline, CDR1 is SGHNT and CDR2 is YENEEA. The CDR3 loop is CASSLRGTNEKLFF. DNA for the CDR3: TGTGCCAGCAGCTTAAGGGGGACTAATGAAAAACTGTTTTTT.

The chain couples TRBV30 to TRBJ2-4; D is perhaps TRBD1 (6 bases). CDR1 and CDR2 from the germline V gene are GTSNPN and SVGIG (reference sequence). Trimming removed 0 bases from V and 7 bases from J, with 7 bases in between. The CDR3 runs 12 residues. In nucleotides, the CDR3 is TGTGCCTGGAGTGTAACAGGGAACATTCAGTACTTC. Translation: CAWSVTGNIQYF. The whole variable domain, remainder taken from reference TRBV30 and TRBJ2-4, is SQTIHQWPATLVQPVGSPLSLECTVEGTSNPNLYWYRQAAGRGLQLLFYSVGIGQISSEVPQNLSASRPQDRQFILSSKKLLLSDSGFYLCAWSVTGNIQYFGAGTRLSVL.